Below, 17 T cell receptor beta chains from the same sample are listed, as sequenced in a study of shared clonotypes between healthy human individuals. TCRdb's table, derived via immunoSEQ multiplex PCR, lists solely in-frame clones and lacks some. This table has about 580,000 clones, roughly 98% appearing once. The naive CD8 subset, CD45RO-negative cells positively selected for CCR7, excluded terminally differentiated effector memory CD45RA+ cells. Sequencing was carried out using naive CD8+ T cells sorted from blood. The receptors shown here come from a man aged 30-40 years in good health.

The chain joins TRBV19 to TRBJ1-5, with TRBD1 matching 8 bases. V dropped 5 bases and J dropped 3; count of bases not matched to a gene: 3. This CDR3 region has 14 residues. CDR1 LNHDA and CDR2 SQIVND come from the germline V gene (reference sequence). CDR3 residues: CASSWTGNNQPQHF. CDR3 coding DNA: TGTGCCAGTAGTTGGACAGGGAACAATCAGCCCCAGCATTTT.

This chain connects TRBV7-9 to TRBJ2-6; D is undetermined. Germline assignment: CDR1 SEHNR and CDR2 FQNEAQ (reference sequence). V shed 3 bases and J shed 1 base, with 16 bases lying between them. CDR3 length equals 18 residues. CDR3 residues: CASSFEARLVSGANVLTF. The DNA for the CDR3 is TGTGCCAGCAGCTTCGAAGCCAGACTGGTTTCTGGGGCCAACGTCCTGACTTTC.

J is TRBJ2-1 and V is TRBV27; no reliable D call. CDR1 and CDR2 (germline): MNHEY, SMNVEV (reference sequence). The V end was cut by 2 bases, the J end by 10 bases, with 12 bases between. CDR3 length: 13 amino acids. CDR3 sequence (DNA): TGTGCCAGCAGTTTACAGGCGTACTGGGAGCAGTTCTTC. Its protein product is CASSLQAYWEQFF.

This CDR3 is CASSSGLRNEQFF. The CDR3 DNA sequence: TGTGCCAGCAGTTCGGGACTCCGCAATGAGCAGTTCTTC. The rearrangement uses TRBV6-5 and TRBJ2-1; D might be TRBD2 (6 bases). CDR1 and CDR2 (germline): MNHEY, SVGAGI. This CDR3 is 13 amino acids long. Deletions cut 4 bases from V and 6 bases from J, with 10 bases between.

The J gene is TRBJ1-5, the V gene TRBV27; no clear D. V was trimmed by 6 bases and J by 6 bases, leaving 15 bases between them. The CDR3 covers 14 residues. The germline V gene encodes CDR1 MNHEY and CDR2 SMNVEV (reference sequence). DNA of the CDR3: TGTGCCAGCAGCCCGGGTTGGGGTGGTCAGCCCCAGCATTTT. Translating gives CASSPGWGGQPQHF.

This clone was recorded once. Other DNA sequences of this sample code for an identical CDR3. The chain is built from TRBV7-6 and TRBJ2-7; D uncertain. V gave up 2 bases and J gave up 3 bases, with 8 bases separating them. The CDR3 sequence is 13 residues long. Germline CDR1 is SGHVS and CDR2 is FNYEAQ. CDR3 sequence (DNA): TGTGCCAGCAGCTTATTTTCTAGCTACGAGCAGTACTTC. This sequence encodes CASSLFSSYEQYF.

The V call is TRBV27, the J call TRBJ2-5, with TRBD1 as a possible D gene (6 bases). The V end lost 1 base, the J end lost 4 bases, and 10 bases lay between the germline ends. This CDR3 is built from 14 residues. Germline V lookup: CDR1 MNHEY, CDR2 SMNVEV (reference sequence). The CDR3 DNA sequence: TGTGCCAGCAGTTTATACAGGGTGGGAGAGACCCAGTACTTC. Translating it yields CASSLYRVGETQYF.

V usage is TRBV23-1 and J usage is TRBJ2-1; the match to TRBD2 covers 7 bases. TRBV23-1 is an open reading frame whose function is uncertain. The CDR3 extends over 14 amino acids. V lost 6 bases, J lost 2 bases, and 4 bases stayed unmatched. The DNA of the CDR3 is TGCGCCAGCAGACTCAGCGGGGCCTACAATGAGCAGTTCTTC. The encoded protein is CASRLSGAYNEQFF.

The V gene is TRBV29-1, the J gene TRBJ2-2; 8 bases line up with TRBD2. This CDR3 has 15 residues. Unmatched junction bases numbered 9, after V lost 5 bases and J lost 4 bases. The V gene's germline CDR1 is SQVTM and CDR2 ANQGSEA. The chain's CDR3 is CSVFGPAGGTGELFF. CDR3 bases: TGCAGCGTTTTCGGGCCGGCGGGAGGCACCGGGGAGCTGTTTTTT.

The CDR3 is CASSSPQVRAGELFF. The CDR3 DNA reads TGCGCCAGCAGCTCACCCCAGGTTAGGGCCGGGGAGCTGTTTTTT. The rearrangement uses TRBV5-1 and TRBJ2-2, with D uncertain. V was cut by 3 bases and J by 6 bases, with 15 bases left in between. The germline gives CDR1 SGHRS, CDR2 YFSETQ. The CDR3 covers 15 residues.

The rearrangement joins TRBV9 to TRBJ2-1; D unclear. The germline CDR1 and CDR2 sequences are SGDLS and YYNGEE. V lost 6 bases to trimming and J lost 0 bases, with 19 bases between them. This CDR3 region has 17 residues. CDR3 in amino acids: CASTPFNSRASYNEQFF. The CDR3 DNA reads as TGTGCCAGCACCCCCTTCAATAGTCGGGCCTCCTACAATGAGCAGTTCTTC.

Here the CDR3 DNA reads TGCAGCGTTGAAACAGGGGTTGGCGAAAAACTGTTTTTT. Protein product: CSVETGVGEKLFF. The chain recombines TRBV29-1 with TRBJ1-4; TRBD1 agrees at 7 bases. V lost 2 bases, J lost 8 bases, and 5 bases stayed unmatched. CDR3 length equals 13 residues. CDR1 is SQVTM and CDR2 is ANQGSEA in the germline V gene. Complete variable domain (other parts from reference TRBV29-1 and TRBJ1-4): SAVISQKPSRDICQRGTSLTIQCQVDSQVTMMFWYRQQPGQSLTLIATANQGSEATYESGFVIDKFPISRPNLTFSTLTVSNMSPEDSSIYLCSVETGVGEKLFFGSGTQLSVL.

The chain uses TRBV5-1 and TRBJ1-4; TRBD1 matches at 9 bases. Germline lookup yields CDR1 SGHRS and CDR2 YFSETQ. V dropped 4 bases and J dropped 8; count of bases not matched to a gene: 3. CDR3 length equals 13 residues. This CDR3 is CASSKGTGEKLFF. DNA of the CDR3: TGCGCCAGCAGCAAAGGGACAGGGGAAAAACTGTTTTTT.

The CDR3: CASSSEDRHYGYTF. Written as DNA, the CDR3 is TGTGCCAGCAGCTCAGAGGACAGGCACTATGGCTACACCTTC. The V gene is TRBV7-9, the J gene TRBJ1-2; 7 nucleotides line up with TRBD1. CDR3 length: 14 residues. Germline lookup yields CDR1 SEHNR and CDR2 FQNEAQ (reference sequence). V dropped 4 bases and J dropped 3; count of bases not matched to a gene: 5.

The V gene is TRBV7-3, the J gene TRBJ1-1; weak D call: TRBD1 (5 bases). Trimming pared 4 bases from V and 1 base from J, leaving 10 bases between. Germline lookup yields CDR1 SGHTA and CDR2 FQGTGA. There are 14 residues in the CDR3. The CDR3 is CASSSSGPNTEAFF. DNA of the CDR3: TGTGCCAGCAGCTCATCGGGACCGAACACTGAAGCTTTCTTT.

The V and J genes are TRBV7-9 and TRBJ1-4; possibly TRBD1 for D (6 bases). The germline CDR1 and CDR2 sequences are SEHNR and FQNEAQ (reference sequence). The V end was cut by 6 bases, the J end by 5 bases, with 13 bases between. CDR3 length equals 14 residues. The CDR3 region is CASSRGHGNEKLFF. The CDR3, as DNA: TGTGCCAGCAGTCGGGGACACGGGAATGAAAAACTGTTTTTT.

This rearrangement joins TRBV7-2 to TRBJ2-3; 7 bases map to TRBD1. The length of the CDR3 is 13 residues. The J segment lost 9 bases and the V segment lost 4 bases, leaving 7 bases of the junction unmatched. Germline V gives CDR1 SGHTA, CDR2 FQGNSA. CDR3 amino acids: CASSSLADRTQYF. The CDR3 DNA follows: TGTGCCAGCAGCTCCTTGGCGGACAGGACGCAGTATTTT.